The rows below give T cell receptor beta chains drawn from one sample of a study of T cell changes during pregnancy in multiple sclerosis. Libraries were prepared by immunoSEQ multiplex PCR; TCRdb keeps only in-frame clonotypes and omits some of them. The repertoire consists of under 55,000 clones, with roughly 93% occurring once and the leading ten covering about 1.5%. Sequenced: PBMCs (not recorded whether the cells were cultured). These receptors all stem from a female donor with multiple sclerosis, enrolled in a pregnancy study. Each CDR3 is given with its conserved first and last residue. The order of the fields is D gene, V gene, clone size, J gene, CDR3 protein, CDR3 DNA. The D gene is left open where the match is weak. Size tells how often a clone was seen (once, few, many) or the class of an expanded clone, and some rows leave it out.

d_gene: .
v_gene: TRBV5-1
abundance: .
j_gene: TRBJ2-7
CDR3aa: CASRTRSTVDEQYF
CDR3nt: TGCGCCAGCAGAACGAGATCAACCGTAGACGAGCAGTACTTC

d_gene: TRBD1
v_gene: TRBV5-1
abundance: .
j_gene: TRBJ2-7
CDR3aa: CASSLVGTGTYEQYF
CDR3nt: TGCGCCAGCAGCTTGGTCGGGACAGGGACCTACGAGCAGTACTTC

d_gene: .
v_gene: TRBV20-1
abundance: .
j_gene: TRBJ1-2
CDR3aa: CSAPQNYGYTF
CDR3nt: TGCAGTGCCCCACAAAACTATGGCTACACCTTC

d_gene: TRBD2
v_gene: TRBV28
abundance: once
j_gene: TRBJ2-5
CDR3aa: CASSRGLAGGPETQYF
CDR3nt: TGTGCCAGCAGTAGGGGTCTAGCGGGAGGTCCAGAGACCCAGTACTTC

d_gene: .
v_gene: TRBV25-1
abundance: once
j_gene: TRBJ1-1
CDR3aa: CASSDQNTNTEAFF
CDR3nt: TGTGCCAGCAGTGATCAAAATACGAACACTGAAGCTTTCTTT

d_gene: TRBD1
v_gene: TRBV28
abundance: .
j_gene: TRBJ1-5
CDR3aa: CASSRGQGSWDQPQHF
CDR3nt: TGTGCCAGCAGCCGAGGACAGGGGTCGTGGGATCAGCCCCAGCATTTT

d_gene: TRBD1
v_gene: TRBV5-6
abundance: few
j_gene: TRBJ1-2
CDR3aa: CASSLAGTGGGYTF
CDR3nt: TGTGCCAGCAGCTTGGCCGGGACAGGAGGTGGCTACACCTTC

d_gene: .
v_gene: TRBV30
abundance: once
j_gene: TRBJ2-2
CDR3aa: CATRQDSNTGELFF
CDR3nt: TGTGCTACTAGACAGGACTCGAACACCGGGGAGCTGTTTTTT

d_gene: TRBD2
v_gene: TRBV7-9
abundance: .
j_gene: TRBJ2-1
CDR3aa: CASSAQMGTSDNEQFF
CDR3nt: TGTGCCAGCAGCGCCCAGATGGGGACTAGCGACAATGAGCAGTTCTTC

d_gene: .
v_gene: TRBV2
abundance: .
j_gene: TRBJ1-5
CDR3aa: CASVDGANQPQHF
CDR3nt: TGTGCCAGTGTAGACGGAGCCAATCAGCCCCAGCATTTT

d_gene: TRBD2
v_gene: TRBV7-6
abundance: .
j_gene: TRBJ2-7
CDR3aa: CASPSGASGMFYEQYF
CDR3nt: TGTGCCAGCCCCTCGGGGGCTAGCGGGATGTTCTACGAGCAGTACTTC

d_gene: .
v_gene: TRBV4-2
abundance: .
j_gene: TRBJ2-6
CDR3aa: CASSQDETSGANVLTF
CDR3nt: TGTGCCAGCAGCCAAGACGAGACCTCTGGGGCCAACGTCCTGACTTTC

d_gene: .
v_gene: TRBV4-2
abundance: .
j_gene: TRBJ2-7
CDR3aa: CASSQAGSYEQYF
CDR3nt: TGTGCCAGCAGCCAGGCAGGGAGCTACGAGCAGTACTTC

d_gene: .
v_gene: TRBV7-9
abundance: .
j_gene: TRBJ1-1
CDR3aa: CASSLPVGRGTEAFF
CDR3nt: TGTGCCAGCAGCTTACCCGTGGGAAGGGGAACTGAAGCTTTCTTT

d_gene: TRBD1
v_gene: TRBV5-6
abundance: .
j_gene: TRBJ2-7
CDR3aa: CASSLAGGVYEQYF
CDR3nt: TGTGCCAGCAGCTTGGCAGGGGGCGTCTACGAGCAGTACTTC

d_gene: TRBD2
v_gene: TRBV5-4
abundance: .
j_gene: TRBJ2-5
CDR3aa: CASKPTGLAGQETQYF
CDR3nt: TGTGCCAGCAAACCGACCGGGCTAGCGGGCCAAGAGACCCAGTACTTC

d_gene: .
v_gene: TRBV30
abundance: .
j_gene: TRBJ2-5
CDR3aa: CAWSVTLGLGETQYF
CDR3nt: TGTGCCTGGAGTGTAACCCTAGGCCTTGGAGAGACCCAGTACTTC

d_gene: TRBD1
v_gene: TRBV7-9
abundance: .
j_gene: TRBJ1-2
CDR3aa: CASSRAGAGGPLGYTF
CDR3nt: TGTGCCAGCAGCAGAGCAGGGGCAGGGGGACCTCTTGGCTACACCTTC

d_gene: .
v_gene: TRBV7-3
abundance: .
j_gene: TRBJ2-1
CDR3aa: CASAVGRDNEQFF
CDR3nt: TGTGCCAGCGCTGTCGGTCGGGACAATGAGCAGTTCTTC

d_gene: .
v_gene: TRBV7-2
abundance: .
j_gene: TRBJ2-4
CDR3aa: CASSAAKNIQYF
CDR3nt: TGTGCCAGCAGCGCAGCCAAAAACATTCAGTACTTC

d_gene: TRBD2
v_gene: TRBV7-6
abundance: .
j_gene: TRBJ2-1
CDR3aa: CASSPRLAGVAYNEQFF
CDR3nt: TGTGCCAGCAGCCCCAGACTAGCGGGAGTCGCCTACAATGAGCAGTTCTTC

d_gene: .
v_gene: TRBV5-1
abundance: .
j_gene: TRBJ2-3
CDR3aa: CASSPILAGATDTQYF
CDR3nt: TGCGCCAGCAGCCCGATTTTGGCCGGGGCCACAGATACGCAGTATTTT

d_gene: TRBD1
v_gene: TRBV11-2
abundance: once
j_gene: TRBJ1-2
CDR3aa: CASSGRTGVNYGYTF
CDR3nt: TGTGCCAGCAGCGGTAGAACAGGGGTTAACTATGGCTACACCTTC

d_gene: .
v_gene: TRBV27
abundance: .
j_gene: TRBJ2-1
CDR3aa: CASSRNVGNEQFF
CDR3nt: TGTGCCAGCAGCCGAAACGTGGGGAATGAGCAGTTCTTC

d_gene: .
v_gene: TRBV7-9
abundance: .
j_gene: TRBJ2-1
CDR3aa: CASSTSGRPNEQFF
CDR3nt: TGTGCCAGCAGCACCTCCGGGAGACCCAATGAGCAGTTCTTC

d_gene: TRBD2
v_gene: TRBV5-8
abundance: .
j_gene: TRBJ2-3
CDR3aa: CASSSLAGVGTDTQYF
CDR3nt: TGTGCCAGCAGCTCCTTAGCGGGAGTAGGCACAGATACGCAGTATTTT

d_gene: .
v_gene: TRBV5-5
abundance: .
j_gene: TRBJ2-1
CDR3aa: CASSLERVSYNEQFF
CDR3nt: TGTGCCAGCAGCTTGGAAAGGGTAAGCTACAATGAGCAGTTCTTC

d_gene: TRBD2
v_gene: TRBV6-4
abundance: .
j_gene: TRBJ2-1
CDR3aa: CASSDSPSGENEQFF
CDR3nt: TGTGCCAGCAGTGACTCACCTAGCGGTGAGAATGAGCAGTTCTTC

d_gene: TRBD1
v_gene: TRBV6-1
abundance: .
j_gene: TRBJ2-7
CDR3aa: CASRLGQDGKQYF
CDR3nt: TGTGCCAGCAGGCTCGGACAGGACGGAAAGCAGTACTTC

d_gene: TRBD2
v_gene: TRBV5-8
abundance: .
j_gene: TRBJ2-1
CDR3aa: CASSFRTSGSYNEQFF
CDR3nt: TGTGCCAGCAGCTTTAGGACTAGCGGCTCCTACAATGAGCAGTTCTTC

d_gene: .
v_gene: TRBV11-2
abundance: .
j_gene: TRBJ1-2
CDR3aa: CASSQSTENYGYTF
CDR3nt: TGTGCCAGCAGCCAGTCGACGGAGAACTATGGCTACACCTTC

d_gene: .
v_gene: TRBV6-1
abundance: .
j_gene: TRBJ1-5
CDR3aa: CASSDGNRALNQPQHF
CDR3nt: TGTGCCAGCAGTGATGGGAACAGGGCGCTCAATCAGCCCCAGCATTTT

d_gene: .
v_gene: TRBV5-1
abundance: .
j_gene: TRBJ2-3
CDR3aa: CASSLASSTDTQYF
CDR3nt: TGCGCCAGCAGCTTGGCCAGCAGCACAGATACGCAGTATTTT

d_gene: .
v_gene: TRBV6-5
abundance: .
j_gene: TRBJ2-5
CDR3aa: CASSYGQAAGTQYF
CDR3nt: TGTGCCAGCAGTTACGGCCAGGCGGCCGGGACCCAGTACTTC

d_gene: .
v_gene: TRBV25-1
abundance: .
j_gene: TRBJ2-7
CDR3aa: CASSGPGPEQYF
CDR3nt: TGTGCCAGCAGTGGTCCGGGGCCTGAGCAGTACTTC

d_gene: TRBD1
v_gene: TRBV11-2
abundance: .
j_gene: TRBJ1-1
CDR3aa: CASSFQGQTNTEAFF
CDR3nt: TGTGCCAGCAGTTTCCAGGGACAGACGAACACTGAAGCTTTCTTT

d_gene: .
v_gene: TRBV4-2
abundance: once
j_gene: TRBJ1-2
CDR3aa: CASSQVPPGETANYGYTF
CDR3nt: TGTGCCAGCAGCCAAGTTCCTCCAGGGGAGACAGCTAACTATGGCTACACCTTC

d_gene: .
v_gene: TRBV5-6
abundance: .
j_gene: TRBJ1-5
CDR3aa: CASSLWEQPQHF
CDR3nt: TGTGCCAGCAGCTTGTGGGAACAGCCCCAGCATTTT

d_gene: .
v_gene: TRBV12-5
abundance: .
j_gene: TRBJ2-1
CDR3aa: CASCREGSYNEQFF
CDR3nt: TGTGCTAGTTGTCGTGAGGGTTCCTACAATGAGCAGTTCTTC

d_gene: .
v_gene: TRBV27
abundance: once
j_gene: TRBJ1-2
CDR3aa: CASSFKSVSYGYTF
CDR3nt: TGTGCCAGCAGTTTTAAAAGCGTCTCTTATGGCTACACCTTC

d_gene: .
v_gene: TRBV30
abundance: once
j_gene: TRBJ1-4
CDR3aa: CAWTKDFNEKLFF
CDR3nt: TGTGCCTGGACCAAGGACTTTAATGAAAAACTGTTTTTT

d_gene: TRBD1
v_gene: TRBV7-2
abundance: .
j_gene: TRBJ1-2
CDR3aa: CASSPGQGATVVYGYTF
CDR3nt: TGTGCCAGCAGCCCCGGACAGGGGGCAACGGTCGTCTATGGCTACACCTTC

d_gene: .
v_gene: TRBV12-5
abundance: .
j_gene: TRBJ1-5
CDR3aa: CASGLDNQPQHF
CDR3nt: TGTGCTAGTGGTTTGGACAATCAGCCCCAGCATTTT

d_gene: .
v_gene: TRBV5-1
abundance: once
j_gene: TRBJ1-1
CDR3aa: CASSLAEGYEAFF
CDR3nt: TGCGCCAGCAGCTTGGCAGAGGGATATGAGGCTTTCTTT

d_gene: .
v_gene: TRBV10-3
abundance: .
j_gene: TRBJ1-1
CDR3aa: CAISENRQGTEAFF
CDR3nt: TGTGCCATCAGTGAGAACCGCCAGGGAACTGAAGCTTTCTTT

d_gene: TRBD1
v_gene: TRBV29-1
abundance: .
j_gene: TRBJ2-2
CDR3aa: CSERTGTGELFF
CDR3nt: TGCAGCGAAAGGACAGGAACCGGGGAGCTGTTTTTT

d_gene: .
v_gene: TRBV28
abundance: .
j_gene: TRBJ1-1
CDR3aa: CASSLLFDGTMDTEAFF
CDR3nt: TGTGCCAGCAGTTTGTTGTTTGACGGGACGATGGACACTGAAGCTTTCTTT

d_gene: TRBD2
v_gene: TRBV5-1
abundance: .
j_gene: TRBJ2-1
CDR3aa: CASSLQPLAGGGFYNEQFF
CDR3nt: TGCGCCAGCAGCTTACAACCACTAGCGGGAGGCGGCTTCTACAATGAGCAGTTCTTC

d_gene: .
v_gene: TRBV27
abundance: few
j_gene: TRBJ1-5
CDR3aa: CASSFSWGNQPQHF
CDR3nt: TGTGCCAGCAGTTTTTCGTGGGGCAATCAGCCCCAGCATTTT

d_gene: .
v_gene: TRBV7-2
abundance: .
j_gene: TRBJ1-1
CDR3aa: CASSGAAGNTEAFF
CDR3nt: TGTGCCAGCAGCGGGGCAGCGGGGAACACTGAAGCTTTCTTT

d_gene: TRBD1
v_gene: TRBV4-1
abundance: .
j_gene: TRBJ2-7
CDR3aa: CASSPGTVDEQYF
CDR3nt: TGCGCCAGCAGCCCCGGGACAGTGGACGAGCAGTACTTC

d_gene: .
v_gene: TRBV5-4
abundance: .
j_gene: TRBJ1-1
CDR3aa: CASTPGGTMNTEAFF
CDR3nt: TGTGCCAGCACCCCGGGAGGGACAATGAACACTGAAGCTTTCTTT

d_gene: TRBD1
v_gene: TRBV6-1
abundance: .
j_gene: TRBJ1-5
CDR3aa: CASSEAVQGGQPQHF
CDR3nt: TGTGCCAGCAGTGAAGCAGTCCAGGGGGGGCAGCCCCAGCATTTT

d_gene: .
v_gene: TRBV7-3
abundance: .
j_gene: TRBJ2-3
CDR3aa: CASSRWGTDTQYF
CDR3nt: TGTGCCAGCAGTCGCTGGGGCACAGATACGCAGTATTTT

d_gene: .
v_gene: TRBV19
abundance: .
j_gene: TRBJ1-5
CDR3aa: CASSPTGDNQPQHF
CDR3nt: TGTGCCAGTAGTCCTACAGGTGACAATCAGCCCCAGCATTTT

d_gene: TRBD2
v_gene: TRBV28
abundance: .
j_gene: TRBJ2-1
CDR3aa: CASSFLGGGSAGGKQFF
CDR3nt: TGTGCCAGCAGTTTTTTAGGAGGGGGATCGGCGGGAGGGAAGCAGTTCTTC

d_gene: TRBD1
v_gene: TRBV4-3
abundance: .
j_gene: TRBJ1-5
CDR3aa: CASSQDPDRGNQPQHF
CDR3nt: TGCGCCAGCAGCCAAGATCCAGACAGGGGGAATCAGCCCCAGCATTTT

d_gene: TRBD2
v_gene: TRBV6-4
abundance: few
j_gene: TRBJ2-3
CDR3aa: CASSELAGADTQYF
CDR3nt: TGTGCCAGCAGTGAGCTAGCGGGAGCAGATACGCAGTATTTT

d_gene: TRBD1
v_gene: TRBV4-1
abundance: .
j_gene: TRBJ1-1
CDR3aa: CASSRGQENTEAFF
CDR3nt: TGCGCCAGCAGCCGAGGACAGGAGAACACTGAAGCTTTCTTT